This entry features one T cell receptor (beta chain) sequence. It lacks a known antigen. No clone much larger than this one lies a single base away; base qualities are absent. Genomic DNA was extracted from sorted cells for sequencing of the TCRbeta CDR3 region. TCRbeta CDR3 regions were sequenced using the immunoSEQ Assay. TCRdb's version of the immuneACCESS table is confined to in-frame rearrangements and falls short of the full clone set. An unresolved V gene accounts for under half of the shortfall where checked; the remainder is of unknown origin. The sample table records some 55,000 clones; more than 75% of these occur just once. The biggest ten clones account for around 2.3% of the sample. This record belongs to a study of OX40 agonist ivuxolimab in advanced cancers. The study in broad terms: Ivuxolimab was a fully human IgG2 agonistic monoclonal antibody targeting the costimulatory receptor OX40 (CD134). The monotherapy dose-escalation portion (N = 52 patients) of the phase I ivuxolimab trial is reported in the paper. Prior anti-PD-1, anti-PD-L1 or anti-CTLA-4 therapy was permitted, and approximately 40% of dose-escalation patients had received checkpoint inhibitors. Intravenous ivuxolimab was administered to patients every 2 weeks at six dose levels: 0.01, 0.1, 0.3, 1.5, 3 and 10 mg/kg. Of the approximately 50 dose-escalation patients, hepatocellular carcinoma was present in roughly 19, melanoma in approximately 15, renal cell carcinoma in 9 and head and neck cancer in 9. In the dose-escalation cohort, roughly 80% of patients were male, and the mean age was approximately 60 years, with a range of 23 to 79. Peripheral TCRbeta sequencing aimed to test whether ivuxolimab altered TCR sequence diversity and caused clonal T-cell expansion. Partial responses occurred in three dose-escalation patients: two with cutaneous melanoma and one with hepatocellular carcinoma. Findings and caveats that apply to the study as a whole: Antigen specificity was not determined for the clonally expanded peripheral T cells. At doses of 0.1 to 3.0 mg/kg, clonal expansion of both CD4+ and CD8+ T cells in blood was seen between baseline and week 6. In partial responders in the 0.1-3.0 mg/kg groups, normalized peripheral clonal expansion was found to be among the lowest, especially among CD8+ T cells. After ivuxolimab, expanded clones were on average more numerous among CD8+ T cells than among CD4+ T cells. Low levels of normalized T-cell clonal expansion were also seen in some patients who did not respond.

The CDR3 contains 13 residues, cysteine and phenylalanine counted. The only DNA kept is the CDR3, 39 bases in frame from the first base. Germline trimming: 5 bases from V, 14 bases from J; junction bases outside gene matches: 12. CDR1 and CDR2 are read off the germline V gene as SGHRS and YFSETQ. The trial excluded patients who had a history of autoimmune disease or who were on systemic immunosuppression. Peripheral blood for TCR sequencing was collected from all dose cohorts at baseline, on cycle 4 day 1, and on cycle 7 day 1. The samples were taken from a phase I, first-in-human, multicenter, open-label dose-escalation trial of ivuxolimab. The trial enrolled adults with locally advanced or metastatic head and neck squamous cell, hepatocellular, melanoma or renal cell carcinoma. CD4+ and CD8+ T cells were sorted separately from peripheral blood before TCR sequencing.

The chain was built from TRBV5-1 and TRBJ1-4, and TRBD1 matches 7 of the central bases. This TCR came from an adult with an advanced solid tumor such as melanoma, head and neck, liver or kidney cancer. The specimen comprised CD4+ or CD8+ T cells sorted from blood, sampled in a trial of the OX40 agonist ivuxolimab. The CDR3 has the sequence CASSLDRVGLLFF. The DNA sequence reads TGCGCCAGCAGTTTAGACAGGGTTGGTCTTCTGTTTTTT.